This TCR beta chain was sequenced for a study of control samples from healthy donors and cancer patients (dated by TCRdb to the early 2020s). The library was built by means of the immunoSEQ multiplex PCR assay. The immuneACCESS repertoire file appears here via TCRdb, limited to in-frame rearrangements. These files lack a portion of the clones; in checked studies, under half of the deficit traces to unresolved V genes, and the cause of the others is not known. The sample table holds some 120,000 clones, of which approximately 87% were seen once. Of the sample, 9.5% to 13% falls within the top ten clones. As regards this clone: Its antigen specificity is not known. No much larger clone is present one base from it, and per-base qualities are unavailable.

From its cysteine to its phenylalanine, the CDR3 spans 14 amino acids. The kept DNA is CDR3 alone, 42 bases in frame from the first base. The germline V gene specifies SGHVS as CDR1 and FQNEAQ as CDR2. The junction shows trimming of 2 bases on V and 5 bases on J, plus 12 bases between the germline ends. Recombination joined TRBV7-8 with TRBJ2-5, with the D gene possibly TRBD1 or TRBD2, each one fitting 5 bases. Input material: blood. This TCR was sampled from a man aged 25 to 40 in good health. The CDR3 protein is CASSLYVGEETQYF. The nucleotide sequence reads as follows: TGTGCCAGCAGCTTATATGTAGGGGAGGAGACCCAGTACTTC.